Shown below are 23 T cell receptor beta chains from a single sample sequenced in a study of T cell responses to AZD1222 COVID-19 vaccine. The table came from immunoSEQ multiplex PCR; TCRdb's copy has only in-frame clones and leaves some out. The profile shows about 120,000 clones, 86% of them singletons. The sample consisted of peripheral blood, taken 28 days after the second AZD1222 dose. These receptors came from an adult who received the AZD1222 COVID-19 vaccine.

The V call is TRBV7-2, the J call TRBJ1-5, with a tentative D call TRBD1 (5 bases). Germline loops: CDR1 SGHTA, CDR2 FQGNSA. The length of the CDR3 is 13 residues. V lost 2 bases and J lost 7, with 9 bases in between. The CDR3 loop reads CASSLQGLQPQHF. In DNA form, the CDR3 reads TGTGCCAGCAGCTTACAGGGTTTGCAGCCCCAGCATTTT.

The V call is TRBV6-5, the J call TRBJ1-4; D is perhaps TRBD1 (5 bases). The CDR3 consists of 16 residues. V was cut by 4 bases and J by 7 bases, with 19 bases left in between. In germline, CDR1 is MNHEY, CDR2 SVGAGI. CDR3 DNA: TGTGCCAGCAGTTCGTCGAGCGAGGGGAAAGGTGAAAAACTGTTTTTT. Residues: CASSSSSEGKGEKLFF.

The chain is built from TRBV9 and TRBJ1-4; D possibly corresponds to TRBD1 (5 bases). Germline CDR1 and CDR2: SGDLS and YYNGEE. V was shortened by 3 bases and J by 5 bases, with 11 bases between the two germline ends. The length of the CDR3 is 14 residues. The DNA for the CDR3 is TGTGCCAGCAGCGGGGGACCCCCCAATGAAAAACTGTTTTTT. Residues: CASSGGPPNEKLFF.

V is TRBV7-9 and J is TRBJ1-4; TRBD1 agrees at 8 bases. This CDR3 contains 16 residues. V lost 5 bases, J lost 6 bases, and 11 bases stayed unmatched. Germline assignment: CDR1 SEHNR and CDR2 FQNEAQ (reference sequence). The CDR3 coding sequence is TGTGCCAGCAGCGCCCTCGGGACAGGAGATCATGAAAAACTGTTTTTT. The encoded protein is CASSALGTGDHEKLFF.

The gene calls are TRBV7-3 and TRBJ2-7; D is possibly TRBD1 or TRBD2 (5 bases each). The CDR3 consists of 14 residues. The germline V gene encodes CDR1 SGHTA and CDR2 FQGTGA. V was cut by 5 bases and J by 3 bases, with 14 bases left in between. CDR3 nucleotides: TGTGCCAGCAGCCCCACCGCAGGGAGCTACGAGCAGTACTTC. It yields the protein CASSPTAGSYEQYF.

The chain couples TRBV10-3 to TRBJ1-3, with D possibly matching TRBD1 (5 bases). This CDR3 is 14 amino acids long. V was trimmed by 6 bases and J by 2 bases, leaving 11 bases between them. Germline lookup yields CDR1 ENHRY and CDR2 SYGVKD. This CDR3 is CAISQGGPGNTIYF. In DNA form, the CDR3 reads TGTGCCATCAGCCAGGGAGGTCCTGGAAACACCATATATTTT.

The chain joins TRBV28 to TRBJ2-1; 8 nucleotides line up with TRBD1. The CDR3 spans 14 residues. The germline CDR1 and CDR2 sequences are MDHEN and SYDVKM. With V trimmed by 5 bases and J by 2 bases, 2 bases remained unmatched. The DNA for the CDR3 is TGTGCCAGCAGTCCAGGGGGCGCCTACAATGAGCAGTTCTTC. Translation gives CASSPGGAYNEQFF.

The CDR3 coding sequence is TGTGCCAGCAGCTTAGGAGCCCTAGCAGACACCGGGGAGCTGTTTTTT. It codes for CASSLGALADTGELFF. The chain employs TRBV11-3 and TRBJ2-2; tentative D call: TRBD2 (5 bases). This CDR3 spans 16 amino acids. Germline loops: CDR1 SGHNT, CDR2 YENEEA. Trimming pared 1 base from V and 3 bases from J, leaving 12 bases between.

A single count supports this clone. The V and J genes are TRBV30 and TRBJ2-5; D gene ambiguous. V dropped 8 bases and J dropped 2 bases, with 6 bases sitting between them. The germline CDR1 and CDR2 sequences are GTSNPN and SVGIG (reference sequence). The CDR3 is made up of 10 amino acids. The CDR3, as DNA: TGTGCCGGCGGACAAGAGACCCAGTACTTC. It codes for CAGGQETQYF.

V gene TRBV5-8 combines with J gene TRBJ1-5; D unclear. CDR1 is SGHTS, CDR2 YDEGEE, per germline. Trimming pared 3 bases from V and 0 bases from J, leaving 10 bases between. CDR3 length equals 15 residues. CDR3 sequence reads: CASSSIWVSNQPQHF. The CDR3, as DNA: TGTGCCAGCAGCTCCATTTGGGTTAGCAATCAGCCCCAGCATTTT.

This clone was detected only a few times. J is TRBJ2-2 and V is TRBV2; D tentatively reads TRBD1 or TRBD2 (5 bases each). There are 15 residues in the CDR3. Trimming took off 7 bases at V and 2 bases at J, with 14 bases between the two ends. Germline CDR1 reads SNHLY; CDR2 reads FYNNEI. This CDR3 reads CASTPGTGNTGELFF. Here the CDR3 DNA reads TGTGCCAGCACCCCCGGGACGGGAAACACCGGGGAGCTGTTTTTT.

The V gene is TRBV10-3, the J gene TRBJ2-7; 7 bases are a match to TRBD1. The CDR3 extends over 14 amino acids. V was pared by 7 bases and J by 3 bases, with 9 bases of the junction left unmatched. Looked up from germline, CDR1 is ENHRY and CDR2 is SYGVKD. CDR3: CAIMAAGGIYEQYF. DNA of the CDR3: TGTGCCATCATGGCGGCAGGGGGAATCTACGAGCAGTACTTC.

The chain couples TRBV5-5 to TRBJ1-5; 8 positions match TRBD1. Germline CDR1 is SGHKS and CDR2 is YYEKEE (reference sequence). Trimming cost V 4 bases and J 5 bases; bases outside gene matches: 5. The CDR3 contains 14 residues. The CDR3 sequence: CASSPDRAHQPQHF. The CDR3 DNA sequence: TGTGCCAGCAGCCCGGACAGGGCCCATCAGCCCCAGCATTTT.

The CDR3 region has the DNA TGTGCCAGCTCACCCCGACAGGGTAATGAACAGCCCCAGCATTTT. Protein sequence: CASSPRQGNEQPQHF. The chain is built from TRBV18 and TRBJ1-5; 7 bases agree with TRBD1. The CDR3 loop spans 15 amino acids. V shed 3 bases and J 7 bases; nucleotides not matched to a gene: 9. Germline loops: CDR1 KGHSH, CDR2 LQKENI.

This clone was observed a single time. In nucleotides, the CDR3 is TGTGCCAGCAGCTCTCAGCGGGAGACAACAGATACGCAGTATTTT. It codes for CASSSQRETTDTQYF. This chain joins TRBV7-9 and TRBJ2-3, with 8 bases lining up with TRBD2. The CDR3 loop spans 15 amino acids. Germline CDR1 and CDR2: SEHNR and FQNEAQ (reference sequence). V was pared by 4 bases and J by 3 bases, with 6 bases of the junction left unmatched.

The rearrangement joins TRBV5-1 to TRBJ2-7, with D possibly being TRBD1 (5 bases). This CDR3 has 13 residues. The germline CDR1 and CDR2 sequences are SGHRS and YFSETQ. V was trimmed by 0 bases and J by 3 bases, leaving 7 bases between them. The CDR3 reads CASSLDTGYEQYF. For the CDR3, the DNA is TGCGCCAGCAGCTTGGACACAGGCTACGAGCAGTACTTC.

The chain links TRBV5-4 to TRBJ1-1, with 7 nucleotides matching TRBD1. Germline V gene data show CDR1 as SGHNT and CDR2 as YYREEE (reference sequence). The CDR3 sequence is 15 residues long. J lost 3 bases, V lost 4 bases, and 9 bases had no gene match. The CDR3 bases are TGTGCCAGCAGCATCATGAACAGGGGACACACTGAAGCTTTCTTT. Translating gives CASSIMNRGHTEAFF.

The chain joins TRBV10-2 to TRBJ2-2; 12 nucleotides line up with TRBD2. V was pared by 6 bases and J by 7 bases, with 15 bases of the junction left unmatched. CDR3 length: 18 residues. CDR1 WSHSY and CDR2 SAAADI come from the germline V gene. CDR3 in DNA: TGCGCCAGCAGGGAAGGGGGACTAGCGGGTATCGGTGGCGGGGAGCTGTTTTTT. Amino acid sequence: CASREGGLAGIGGGELFF.

V gene TRBV30 combines with J gene TRBJ2-1; D unclear. CDR3 length: 12 amino acids. V lost 0 bases, J lost 6 bases, and 6 bases lay in between. Germline CDR1 and CDR2: GTSNPN and SVGIG (reference sequence). The CDR3 region has the DNA TGTGCCTGGAGTGTGCGCCCCAATGAGCAGTTCTTC. Protein sequence: CAWSVRPNEQFF. Looking up the rest from reference TRBV30 and TRBJ2-1 gives the full variable domain: SQTIHQWPATLVQPVGSPLSLECTVEGTSNPNLYWYRQAAGRGLQLLFYSVGIGQISSEVPQNLSASRPQDRQFILSSKKLLLSDSGFYLCAWSVRPNEQFFGPGTRLTVL.

The CDR3 protein is CASSLANSPLHF. As DNA, the CDR3 is TGTGCCAGCAGCCTCGCTAATTCACCCCTCCACTTT. This chain links TRBV27 with TRBJ1-6; D remains ambiguous. This CDR3 spans 12 amino acids. Looked up from germline, CDR1 is MNHEY and CDR2 is SMNVEV (reference sequence). Trimming cost V 6 bases and J 6 bases, with 6 bases left between them.

The rearrangement uses TRBV4-2 and TRBJ2-3; D is uncertain. CDR3 length equals 15 residues. With 4 bases removed from V and 0 bases from J, the gap between germline ends came to 11 bases. The germline V gene encodes CDR1 LGHNA and CDR2 YNFKEQ. The CDR3 DNA follows: TGTGCCAGCAGCCCCTCAACCTATAGCACAGATACGCAGTATTTT. Residues: CASSPSTYSTDTQYF.

The count of this clone is one. J is TRBJ1-5 and V is TRBV20-1; D uncertain. The CDR3 runs to 14 residues. Per the germline V gene, CDR1 is DFQATT and CDR2 is SNEGSKA (reference sequence). Trimming cost V 3 bases and J 1 base, with 10 bases left between them. As DNA, the CDR3 is TGCAGTGCTAGTAGGGCCTCGAGCAATCAGCCCCAGCATTTT. This sequence encodes CSASRASSNQPQHF.

This clone was seen once. The chain is built from TRBV6-5 and TRBJ2-3; no clear D. Trimming pared 0 bases from V and 2 bases from J, leaving 6 bases between. Germline CDR1 is MNHEY and CDR2 is SVGAGI. The CDR3 length is 14 residues. The CDR3 reads CASSYSLYTDTQYF. The CDR3 bases are TGTGCCAGCAGTTACTCTCTCTACACAGATACGCAGTATTTT.